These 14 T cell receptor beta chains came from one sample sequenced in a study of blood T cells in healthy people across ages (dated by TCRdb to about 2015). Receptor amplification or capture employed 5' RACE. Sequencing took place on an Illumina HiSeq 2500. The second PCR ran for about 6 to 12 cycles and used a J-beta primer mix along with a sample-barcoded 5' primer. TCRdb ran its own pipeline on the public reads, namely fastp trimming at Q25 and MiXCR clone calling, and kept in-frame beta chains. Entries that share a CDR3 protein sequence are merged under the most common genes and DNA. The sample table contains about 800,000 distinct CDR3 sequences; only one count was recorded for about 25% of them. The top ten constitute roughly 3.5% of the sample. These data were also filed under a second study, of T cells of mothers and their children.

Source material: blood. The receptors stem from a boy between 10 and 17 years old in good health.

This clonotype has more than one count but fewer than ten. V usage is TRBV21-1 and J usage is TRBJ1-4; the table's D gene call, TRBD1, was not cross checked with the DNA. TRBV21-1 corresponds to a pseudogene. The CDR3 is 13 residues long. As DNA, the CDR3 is TGTGCCAGCCCAGGGAGGGGGCATGAAAAACTGTTTTTT. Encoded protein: CASPGRGHEKLFF.

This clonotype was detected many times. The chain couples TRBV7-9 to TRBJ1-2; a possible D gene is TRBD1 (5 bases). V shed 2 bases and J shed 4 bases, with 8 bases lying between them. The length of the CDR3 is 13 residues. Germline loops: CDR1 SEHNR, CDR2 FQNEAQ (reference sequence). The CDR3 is CASSLSGGYGYTF. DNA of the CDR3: TGTGCCAGCAGCTTATCGGGGGGCTATGGCTACACCTTC.

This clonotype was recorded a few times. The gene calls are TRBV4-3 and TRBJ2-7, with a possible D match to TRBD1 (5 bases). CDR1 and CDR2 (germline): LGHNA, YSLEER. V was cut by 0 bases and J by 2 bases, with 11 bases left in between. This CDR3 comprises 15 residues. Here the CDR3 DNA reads TGCGCCAGCAGCCAAGATCTAGTGACAGCCTACGAGCAGTACTTC. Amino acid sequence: CASSQDLVTAYEQYF.

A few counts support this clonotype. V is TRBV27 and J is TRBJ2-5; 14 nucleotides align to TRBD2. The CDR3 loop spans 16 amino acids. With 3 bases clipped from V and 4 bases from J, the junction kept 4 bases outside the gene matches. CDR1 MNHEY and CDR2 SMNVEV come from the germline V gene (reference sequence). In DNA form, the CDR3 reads TGTGCCAGCAGTTTGAGAGGACTAGCGGGAGGAGAGACCCAGTACTTC. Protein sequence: CASSLRGLAGGETQYF.

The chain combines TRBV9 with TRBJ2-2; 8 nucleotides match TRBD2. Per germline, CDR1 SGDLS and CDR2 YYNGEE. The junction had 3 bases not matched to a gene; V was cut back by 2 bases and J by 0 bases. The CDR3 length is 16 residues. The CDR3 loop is CASSVVAGTNTGELFF. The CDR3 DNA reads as TGTGCCAGCAGCGTCGTAGCGGGAACGAACACCGGGGAGCTGTTTTTT.

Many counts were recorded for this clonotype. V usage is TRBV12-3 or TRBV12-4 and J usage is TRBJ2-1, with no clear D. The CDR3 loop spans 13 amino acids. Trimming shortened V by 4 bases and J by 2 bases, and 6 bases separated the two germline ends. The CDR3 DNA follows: TGTGCCAGCAGTTCCACAGCCTACAATGAGCAGTTCTTC. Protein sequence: CASSSTAYNEQFF.

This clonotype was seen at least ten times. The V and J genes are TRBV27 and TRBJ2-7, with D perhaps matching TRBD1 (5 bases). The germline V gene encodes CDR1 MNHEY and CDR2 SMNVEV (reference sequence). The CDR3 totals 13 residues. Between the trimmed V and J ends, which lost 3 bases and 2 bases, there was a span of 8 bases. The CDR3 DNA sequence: TGTGCCAGCAGTTTGCAGGGCCCCTACGAGCAGTACTTC. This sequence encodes CASSLQGPYEQYF.

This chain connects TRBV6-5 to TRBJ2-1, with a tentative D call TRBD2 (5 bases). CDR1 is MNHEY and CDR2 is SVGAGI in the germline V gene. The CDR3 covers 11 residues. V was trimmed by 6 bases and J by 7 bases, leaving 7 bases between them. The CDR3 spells CASRRRNEQFF. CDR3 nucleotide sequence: TGTGCCAGCAGGCGGAGGAATGAGCAGTTCTTC.

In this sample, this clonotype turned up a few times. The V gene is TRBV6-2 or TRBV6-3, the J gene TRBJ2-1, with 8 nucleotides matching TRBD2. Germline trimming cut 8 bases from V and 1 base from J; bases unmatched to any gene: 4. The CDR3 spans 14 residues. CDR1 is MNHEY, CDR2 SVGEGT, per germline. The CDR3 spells CASSKRESYNEQFF. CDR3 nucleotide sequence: TGTGCCAGCTCCAAGCGGGAGTCCTACAATGAGCAGTTCTTC.

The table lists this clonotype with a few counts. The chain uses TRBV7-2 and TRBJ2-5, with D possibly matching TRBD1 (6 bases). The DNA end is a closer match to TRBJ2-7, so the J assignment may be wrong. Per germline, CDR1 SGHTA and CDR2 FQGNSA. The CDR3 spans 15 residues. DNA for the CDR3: TGTGCCAGCAGCCCAGACAGGTTTGGTACCTACGAGCAGTACTTC. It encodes CASSPDRFGTYEQYF.

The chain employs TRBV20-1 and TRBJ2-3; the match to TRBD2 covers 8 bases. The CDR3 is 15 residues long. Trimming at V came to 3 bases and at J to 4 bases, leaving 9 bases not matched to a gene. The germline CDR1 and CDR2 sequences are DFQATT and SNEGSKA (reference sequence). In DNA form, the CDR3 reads TGCAGTGCTAGGGGGACTAGTCTCGTAGCAGATACGCAGTATTTT. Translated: CSARGTSLVADTQYF.

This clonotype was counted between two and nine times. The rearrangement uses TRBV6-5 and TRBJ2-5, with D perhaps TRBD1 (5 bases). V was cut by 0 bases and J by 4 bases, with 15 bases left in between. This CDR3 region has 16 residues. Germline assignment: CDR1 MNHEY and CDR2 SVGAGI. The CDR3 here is CASSYSIGPGPETQYF. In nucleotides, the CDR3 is TGTGCCAGCAGTTACTCAATAGGTCCAGGGCCAGAGACCCAGTACTTC.

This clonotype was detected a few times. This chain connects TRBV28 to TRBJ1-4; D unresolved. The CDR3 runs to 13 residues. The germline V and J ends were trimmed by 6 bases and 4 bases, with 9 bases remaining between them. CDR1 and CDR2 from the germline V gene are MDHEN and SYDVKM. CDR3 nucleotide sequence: TGTGCCAGCAGCCCGAACAGTAATGAAAAACTGTTTTTT. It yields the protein CASSPNSNEKLFF.

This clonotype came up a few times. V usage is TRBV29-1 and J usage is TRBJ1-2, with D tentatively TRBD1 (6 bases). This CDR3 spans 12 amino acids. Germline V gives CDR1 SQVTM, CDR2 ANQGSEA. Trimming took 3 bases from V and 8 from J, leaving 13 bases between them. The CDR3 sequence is CSVDGGALGYTF. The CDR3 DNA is TGCAGCGTTGACGGGGGGGCGCTGGGCTACACCTTC.